These 4 T cell receptor beta chains were sequenced from one sample in a study of cytomegalovirus exposure and HLA in healthy donors. Primers for the PCR totalled 60 Vbeta and 13 Jbeta. Data came from immunoSEQ multiplex PCR; TCRdb stores just in-frame clones and leaves some out. The sample lists about 90,000 clones, around 84% occurring once. The sequencing input was PBMCs. These TCRs come from a man aged 18 to 30 in good health and CMV-seronegative.

With regard to this clone: At one boundary the junction diverges from the germline segment, which might be a read error. V gene TRBV30 combines with J gene TRBJ2-5; the match to TRBD2 covers 7 bases. Germline V gene lookup returns CDR1 GTSNPN and CDR2 SVGIG (reference sequence). CDR3 length equals 14 residues. The CDR3, as DNA: TGTGCCGGGAGGGAGGCCGGGTCGGTAGAGACCCAGTACTTC. Its protein is CAGREAGSVETQYF.

The CDR3: CSALFTGAGVEQYF. CDR3 in DNA: TGCAGCGCCCTCTTCACTGGGGCAGGGGTCGAGCAGTACTTC. The V call is TRBV29-1, the J call TRBJ2-7; the D gene is possibly TRBD1 (6 bases). The V end lost 7 bases, the J end lost 6 bases, and 22 bases lay between the germline ends. This CDR3 spans 14 amino acids. Germline-derived CDR1 and CDR2 are SQVTM and ANQGSEA.

This chain connects TRBV23-1 to TRBJ2-7, with 12 bases fitting TRBD2. TRBV23-1 is treated as an ORF (open reading frame) with a function not yet certain. The CDR3 length is 18 residues. V lost 6 bases to trimming and J lost 0 bases; unmatched junction nucleotides: 12. This CDR3 is CASRDSRLAGAYSYEQYF. Here the CDR3 DNA reads TGCGCCAGCAGAGATTCTAGACTAGCGGGAGCTTACTCCTACGAGCAGTACTTC.

This clone occurred a few times. The chain links TRBV6-1 to TRBJ1-6; unclear D gene. The germline gives CDR1 MNHNS, CDR2 SASEGT. V lost 2 bases, J lost 9 bases, and 5 bases lay in between. The CDR3 extends over 12 amino acids. The CDR3 here is CASSETVSPLHF. The CDR3 DNA reads as TGTGCCAGCAGTGAAACAGTTTCACCCCTCCACTTT.